The present entry profiles one T cell receptor (beta chain) with its context. Its antigen remains unidentified. Time point given: newly diagnosed, previously untreated cHL patient sample. What served as comparison were PBMCs in newly diagnosed, untreated classical Hodgkin lymphoma. Some clones are missing from TCRdb's copy, which holds only in-frame ones; the method was immunoSEQ multiplex PCR. The table lists 45,000 or so clones, approximately 91% of them singletons. The data were obtained in a study of PD-1 blockade in classical Hodgkin lymphoma. Findings of the study overall: The drivers behind the repertoire differences, possibly disease activity or prior therapy, remain undefined. Newly diagnosed patients reportedly had lower baseline TCR diversity than healthy donors.

Germline assignment: CDR1 MNHEY and CDR2 SMNVEV (reference sequence). V was shortened by 6 bases and J by 5 bases, with 20 bases between the two germline ends. The CDR3 length is 16 residues. Sequencing was done on a sample of peripheral blood mononuclear cells (PBMCs). V gene TRBV27 combines with J gene TRBJ1-5; perhaps TRBD1 as D (6 bases). This receptor was obtained from a human donor with classical Hodgkin lymphoma. In DNA, the CDR3 is TGTGCCAGCAGATTTTCGGTCTTGGACAGATATCAGCCCCAGCATTTT. It encodes CASRFSVLDRYQPQHF.